This T cell receptor beta chain appears in the sequencing data of a study of cytotoxic CD8 clonotypes in ibrutinib-treated CLL. The overall study: Among responders, 24 were partial and 2 complete; after median roughly 66 months, approximately 15 stayed remitted and some 12 progressed.

The CDR3 sequence is 14 residues long. V gave up 1 base and J gave up 3 bases, with 9 bases separating them. The germline V gene has CDR1 SEHNR and CDR2 FQNEAQ (reference sequence). TCRdb keeps only in-frame clones here, not all; method: immunoSEQ multiplex PCR. The sample holds 120,000 to 150,000 clones, 70% to 80% seen once. This clonotype was sampled from a human donor with chronic lymphocytic leukemia. The input for sequencing was PBMCs, taken after 12 months of ibrutinib treatment. The chain employs TRBV7-9 and TRBJ1-2; the D gene is possibly TRBD1 (5 bases). The CDR3 is CASSLDGGDYGYTF. In DNA form, the CDR3 reads TGTGCCAGCAGCTTAGACGGAGGGGACTATGGCTACACCTTC.